What follows are 24 T cell receptor beta chains derived from one specimen sequenced in a study of T cell changes during pregnancy in multiple sclerosis. Assay: immunoSEQ multiplex PCR; the TCRdb copy retains only in-frame clones and omits some. In the table there are about 22,000 clones, over 75% of which are singletons. The sample in question was CD8+ T cells from peripheral blood mononuclear cells, obtained after pregnancy. Receptors were obtained from a female donor with multiple sclerosis, enrolled in a pregnancy study.

CDR3 in amino acids: CASATGVSATENTEAFF. In nucleotides, the CDR3 is TGTGCCAGCGCAACCGGGGTGTCGGCAACAGAGAACACTGAAGCTTTCTTT. The V and J genes are TRBV18 and TRBJ1-1; D is undetermined. The V gene lost 8 bases and the J gene lost 1 base, with 23 bases spanning the gap. Germline V gene lookup returns CDR1 KGHSH and CDR2 LQKENI. The CDR3 is 17 residues long.

The chain links TRBV2 to TRBJ1-2; no clear D gene. The CDR3 extends over 14 amino acids. The germline V gene encodes CDR1 SNHLY and CDR2 FYNNEI. The V end was cut by 3 bases, the J end by 4 bases, with 12 bases between. Written as DNA, the CDR3 is TGTGCCAGCAGTGAGTACCAAGAACTCTATGGCTACACCTTC. Amino acid sequence: CASSEYQELYGYTF.

Relative to its sample, this clone is medium-sized. The CDR3 coding sequence is TGTGCCAGCAGTCCGTCGACAGGGGACGAGAACTATGGCTACACCTTC. Protein product: CASSPSTGDENYGYTF. This chain joins TRBV27 and TRBJ1-2; TRBD1 agrees at 8 bases. This CDR3 spans 16 amino acids. Trimming removed 5 bases from V and 2 bases from J; junction bases left unmatched: 10. CDR1 is MNHEY and CDR2 is SMNVEV in the germline V gene (reference sequence).

The chain joins TRBV7-9 to TRBJ2-5; TRBD1 might be the D (6 bases). Trimming took off 3 bases at V and 3 bases at J, with 20 bases between the two ends. The CDR3 is 17 residues long. Germline CDR1 SEHNR, CDR2 FQNEAQ (reference sequence). CDR3 DNA sequence: TGTGCCAGCAGCTTTCCGGTTTTCGGGACAAAAAAAGAGACCCAGTACTTC. Its protein product is CASSFPVFGTKKETQYF.

The rearrangement joins TRBV28 to TRBJ2-7, with 13 bases lining up with TRBD2. Germline CDR1 and CDR2: MDHEN and SYDVKM. This CDR3 has 17 residues. V was clipped by 1 base and J by 1 base; unmatched bases: 4. CDR3 nucleotide sequence: TGTGCCAGCAGTTTATTGGGGACTAGCGGGATGTCCTACGAGCAGTACTTC. The encoded protein is CASSLLGTSGMSYEQYF.

The chain joins TRBV28 to TRBJ2-7; D unresolved. The CDR3 extends over 14 amino acids. The germline gives CDR1 MDHEN, CDR2 SYDVKM. V was shortened by 8 bases and J by 5 bases, with 19 bases between the two germline ends. CDR3 loop: CASLPLAIAHEQYF. The CDR3 DNA is TGTGCCAGCCTCCCTTTGGCCATAGCCCACGAGCAGTACTTC.

The rearrangement links TRBV7-6 to TRBJ2-7; TRBD1 aligns across 9 bases. CDR1 and CDR2 from the germline V gene are SGHVS and FNYEAQ. There are 16 residues in the CDR3. The J segment lost 5 bases and the V segment lost 1 base, leaving 9 bases of the junction unmatched. The CDR3 is CASSLVPGQGTHEQYF. CDR3 DNA sequence: TGTGCCAGCAGCTTAGTACCGGGACAGGGTACCCACGAGCAGTACTTC.

The V call is TRBV27, the J call TRBJ1-5; TRBD1 agrees at 8 bases. J lost 3 bases, V lost 5 bases, and 3 bases had no gene match. CDR1 is MNHEY and CDR2 is SMNVEV in the germline V gene (reference sequence). This CDR3 contains 14 residues. CDR3: CASSGQGFNQPQHF. CDR3 nucleotide sequence: TGTGCCAGCAGTGGACAGGGTTTCAATCAGCCCCAGCATTTT.

The chain recombines TRBV27 with TRBJ1-1; 10 bases map to TRBD1. The CDR3 length is 15 residues. V trimming: 5 bases; J trimming: 4 bases; junction bases outside the gene matches: 7. Germline-derived CDR1 and CDR2 are MNHEY and SMNVEV (reference sequence). The CDR3 loop reads CASSPTGTGATEAFF. For the CDR3, the DNA is TGTGCCAGCAGTCCGACCGGGACAGGGGCCACTGAAGCTTTCTTT.

This chain joins TRBV20-1 and TRBJ2-7, with D possibly matching TRBD2 (5 bases). This CDR3 is built from 11 residues. Germline V gene data show CDR1 as DFQATT and CDR2 as SNEGSKA (reference sequence). DNA for the CDR3: TGCAGCTCCACGGGGTACTACGAGCAGTACTTC. It specifies CSSTGYYEQYF.

The V gene is TRBV13, the J gene TRBJ2-7, with 9 bases that match TRBD2. With V trimmed by 0 bases and J by 0 bases, 0 bases remained unmatched. The CDR3 is 15 amino acids. CDR1 is PRHDT and CDR2 is FYEKMQ in the germline V gene (reference sequence). CDR3 sequence (DNA): TGTGCCAGCAGCTTAGGGGGACTAGCCTCCTACGAGCAGTACTTC. Translating it yields CASSLGGLASYEQYF.

This chain joins TRBV19 and TRBJ2-5; TRBD1 matches 8 bases. V lost 5 bases and J lost 2; bases outside the gene matches: 7. CDR1 LNHDA and CDR2 SQIVND come from the germline V gene (reference sequence). This CDR3 is built from 15 residues. CDR3 amino acids: CASSPGQGPQETQYF. The CDR3 DNA is TGTGCCAGTAGTCCAGGACAGGGCCCTCAAGAGACCCAGTACTTC.

The CDR3: CASSLSRNYGYTF. The DNA of the CDR3 is TGTGCCAGCAGCTTGAGCAGGAACTATGGCTACACCTTC. The V and J genes are TRBV5-4 and TRBJ1-2; D is ambiguous. The V end was cut by 1 base, the J end by 2 bases, with 6 bases between. Germline values: CDR1 SGHNT, CDR2 YYREEE (reference sequence). The CDR3 contains 13 residues. Using reference TRBV5-4 and TRBJ1-2 for the parts outside the CDR3, the full variable domain is ETGVTQSPTHLIKTRGQQVTLRCSSQSGHNTVSWYQQALGQGPQFIFQYYREEENGRGNFPPRFSGLQFPNYSSELNVNALELDDSALYLCASSLSRNYGYTFGSGTRLTVV.

This chain connects TRBV29-1 to TRBJ2-7, with 11 bases matching TRBD1. Trimming at V came to 4 bases and at J to 0 bases, leaving 2 bases not matched to a gene. Per germline, CDR1 SQVTM and CDR2 ANQGSEA. The CDR3 runs 14 residues. The CDR3 DNA is TGCAGCGTTGGGGGACAGGGGGACTCCTACGAGCAGTACTTC. The encoded protein is CSVGGQGDSYEQYF.

The chain employs TRBV6-1 and TRBJ1-2; D might be TRBD1 (6 bases). Germline values: CDR1 MNHNS, CDR2 SASEGT. The V gene lost 3 bases and the J gene lost 1 base, with 12 bases spanning the gap. The CDR3 covers 15 residues. CDR3 sequence reads: CASSDGEGVNYGYTF. The CDR3 nucleotides are TGTGCCAGCAGTGACGGGGAGGGGGTTAACTATGGCTACACCTTC.

The V call is TRBV4-1, the J call TRBJ2-7; tentative D call: TRBD1 (5 bases). The CDR3 consists of 15 residues. The germline V gene has CDR1 MGHRA and CDR2 YSYEKL. Trimming left V 0 bases short and J 0 bases short, with 9 bases between. CDR3 DNA: TGCGCCAGCAGCCAAGAAAGGGGCGGCTCCTACGAGCAGTACTTC. Encoded protein: CASSQERGGSYEQYF.

This chain uses TRBV20-1 with TRBJ1-2, with 8 nucleotides matching TRBD1. V lost 8 bases to trimming and J lost 7 bases; unmatched junction nucleotides: 6. The CDR3 consists of 11 residues. Germline CDR1 reads DFQATT; CDR2 reads SNEGSKA (reference sequence). As DNA, the CDR3 is TGCAGTCTACAGGGGGTCGGTGGCTACACCTTC. This sequence encodes CSLQGVGGYTF.

The chain couples TRBV19 to TRBJ2-7; TRBD1 is a possible D gene (6 bases). V was cut by 5 bases and J by 2 bases, with 10 bases left in between. Germline values: CDR1 LNHDA, CDR2 SQIVND (reference sequence). The CDR3 covers 13 residues. CDR3 nucleotide sequence: TGTGCCAGTAGTGCCGGGACACCCTACGAGCAGTACTTC. This encodes CASSAGTPYEQYF.

The genes are TRBV19 and TRBJ2-1; D perhaps matches TRBD2 (6 bases). This CDR3 region has 16 residues. Trimming took off 4 bases at V and 3 bases at J, with 16 bases between the two ends. Germline CDR1 LNHDA, CDR2 SQIVND (reference sequence). CDR3 nucleotide sequence: TGTGCCAGTAGTAGGGAGATGGCGGGACTCTACAATGAGCAGTTCTTC. Protein: CASSREMAGLYNEQFF.

The rearrangement uses TRBV19 and TRBJ2-5; 10 bases line up with TRBD2. J gave up 5 bases and V 1 base, and 7 bases lay outside the gene matches. The CDR3 is 16 residues long. Germline lookup yields CDR1 LNHDA and CDR2 SQIVND (reference sequence). Written as DNA, the CDR3 is TGTGCCAGTAGTATAGGGCTAGCGGGAGTAGGTGAGACCCAGTACTTC. Protein sequence: CASSIGLAGVGETQYF.

The rearrangement links TRBV10-3 to TRBJ1-4; TRBD1 matches 10 bases. Germline trimming cut 0 bases from V and 6 bases from J; bases unmatched to any gene: 7. The CDR3 covers 17 residues. Germline V lookup: CDR1 ENHRY, CDR2 SYGVKD. The CDR3 reads CAISESTGGTGDEKLFF. The DNA for the CDR3 is TGTGCCATCAGTGAGTCGACAGGAGGGACAGGGGATGAAAAACTGTTTTTT.

The J gene is TRBJ1-2, the V gene TRBV7-9; TRBD1 might be the D (6 bases). The CDR3 totals 15 residues. Looked up from germline, CDR1 is SEHNR and CDR2 is FQNEAQ (reference sequence). V was cut by 0 bases and J by 6 bases, with 14 bases left in between. As DNA, the CDR3 is TGTGCCAGCAGCTTAGCCCCAGGGGTAGAAGATGGCTACACCTTC. Translation gives CASSLAPGVEDGYTF.

The V gene is TRBV14, the J gene TRBJ2-7; D not certain. Trimming removed 1 base at V and 2 bases at J, with 12 bases between. The CDR3 sequence is 15 residues long. Germline assignment: CDR1 SGHDN and CDR2 FVKESK. CDR3 residues: CASSQGALFPYEQYF. As DNA, the CDR3 is TGTGCCAGCAGCCAAGGGGCTTTGTTCCCCTACGAGCAGTACTTC. The whole variable domain, remainder taken from reference TRBV14 and TRBJ2-7, is EAGVTQFPSHSVIEKGQTVTLRCDPISGHDNLYWYRRVMGKEIKFLLHFVKESKQDESGMPNNRFLAERTGGTYSTLKVQPAELEDSGVYFCASSQGALFPYEQYFGPGTRLTVT.

The V gene is TRBV7-9, the J gene TRBJ2-7; TRBD2 matches 10 bases. Per germline, CDR1 SEHNR and CDR2 FQNEAQ (reference sequence). This CDR3 comprises 19 residues. V was clipped by 5 bases and J by 2 bases; unmatched bases: 18. CDR3 DNA sequence: TGTGCCAGCAGCCCTCGACGGGCTAGCGGGAGAAGTTTCCCCTACGAGCAGTACTTC. This encodes CASSPRRASGRSFPYEQYF.